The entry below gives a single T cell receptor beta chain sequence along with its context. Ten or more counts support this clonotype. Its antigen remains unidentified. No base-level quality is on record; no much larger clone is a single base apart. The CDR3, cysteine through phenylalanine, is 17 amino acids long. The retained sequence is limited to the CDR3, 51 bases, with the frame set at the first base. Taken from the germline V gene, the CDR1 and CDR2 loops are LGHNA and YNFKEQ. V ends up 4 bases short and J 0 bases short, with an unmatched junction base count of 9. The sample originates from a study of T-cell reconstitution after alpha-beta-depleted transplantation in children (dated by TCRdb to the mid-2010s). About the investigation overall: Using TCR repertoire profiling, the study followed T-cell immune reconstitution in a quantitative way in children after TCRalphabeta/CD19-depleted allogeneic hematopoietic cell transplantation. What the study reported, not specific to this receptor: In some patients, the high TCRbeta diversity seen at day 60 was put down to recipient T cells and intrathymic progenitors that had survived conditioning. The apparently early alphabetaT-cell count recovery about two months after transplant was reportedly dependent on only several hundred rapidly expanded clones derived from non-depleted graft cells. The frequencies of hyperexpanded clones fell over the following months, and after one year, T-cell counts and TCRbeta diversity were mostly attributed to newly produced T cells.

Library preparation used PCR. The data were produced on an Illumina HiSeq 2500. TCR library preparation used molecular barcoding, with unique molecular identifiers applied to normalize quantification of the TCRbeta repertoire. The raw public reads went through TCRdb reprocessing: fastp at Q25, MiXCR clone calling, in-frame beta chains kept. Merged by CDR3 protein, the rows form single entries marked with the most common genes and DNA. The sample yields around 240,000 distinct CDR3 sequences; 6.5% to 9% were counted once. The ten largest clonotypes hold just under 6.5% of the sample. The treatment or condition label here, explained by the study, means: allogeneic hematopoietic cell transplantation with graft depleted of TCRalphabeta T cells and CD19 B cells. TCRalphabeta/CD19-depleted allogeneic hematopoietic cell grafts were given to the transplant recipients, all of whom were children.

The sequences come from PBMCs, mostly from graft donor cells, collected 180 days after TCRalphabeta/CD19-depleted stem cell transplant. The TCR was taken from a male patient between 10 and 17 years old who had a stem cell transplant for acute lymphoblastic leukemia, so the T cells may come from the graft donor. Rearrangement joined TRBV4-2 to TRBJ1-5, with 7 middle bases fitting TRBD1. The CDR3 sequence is CASSPFGTANSNQPQHF. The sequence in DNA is TGTGCCAGCAGCCCCTTCGGGACAGCTAATAGCAATCAGCCCCAGCATTTT.